The 21 T cell receptor beta chains below come from one sample, sequenced in a study of blood T cell repertoires in COVID-19. Assay: immunoSEQ multiplex PCR; the TCRdb copy retains only in-frame clones and omits some. The repertoire holds fewer than 450,000 clones, with about nine tenths as singletons. Source material: peripheral blood. These receptors were obtained from a woman aged 45-65 years with COVID-19, enrolled during active disease.

This chain uses TRBV18 with TRBJ2-5, with a tentative D call TRBD2 (6 bases). The ends were cut back, 0 bases at V and 2 bases at J, with 7 bases in the middle. The CDR3 runs to 14 residues. Germline V gene sequence: CDR1 KGHSH, CDR2 LQKENI. The CDR3 DNA is TGTGCCAGCTCACCACCGGGACTTCAAGAGACCCAGTACTTC. Protein product: CASSPPGLQETQYF.

Written as DNA, the CDR3 is TGTGCCAGCAGACTAGCGGGAGTGCCCCAAGAGACCCAGTACTTC. Translation: CASRLAGVPQETQYF. The chain links TRBV11-2 to TRBJ2-5; 11 bases match TRBD2. J gave up 1 base and V 6 bases, and 4 bases lay outside the gene matches. The length of the CDR3 is 15 residues. In germline, CDR1 is SGHAT, CDR2 FQNNGV.

This clone has just a few counts. The rearrangement joins TRBV27 to TRBJ2-7; 10 nucleotides align to TRBD2. V shed 2 bases and J 5 bases; nucleotides not matched to a gene: 9. The CDR3 runs to 16 residues. The germline CDR1 and CDR2 sequences are MNHEY and SMNVEV (reference sequence). CDR3 amino acids: CASSLMASGSSDEQYF. CDR3 DNA sequence: TGTGCCAGCAGTTTAATGGCTAGCGGGAGTTCGGACGAGCAGTACTTC.

The V gene is TRBV24-1, the J gene TRBJ2-2, with D maybe TRBD2 (6 bases). The germline gives CDR1 KGHDR, CDR2 SFDVKD. This CDR3 is built from 14 residues. V was pared by 4 bases and J by 6 bases, with 11 bases between. The CDR3 nucleotides read TGTGCCACCAGTGACCCCCCGGGGGCCGGGGAGCTGTTTTTT. Its protein product is CATSDPPGAGELFF.

The chain is built from TRBV5-1 and TRBJ2-7; perhaps TRBD2 as D (5 bases). CDR1 SGHRS and CDR2 YFSETQ come from the germline V gene. This CDR3 has 13 residues. V lost 2 bases to trimming and J lost 7 bases, with 13 bases between them. The DNA of the CDR3 is TGCGCCAGCAGCTTTCCGGGGTCGCGGGAGCAGTACTTC. This sequence encodes CASSFPGSREQYF.

The CDR3 sequence is CASSFSQTSGSYEQYF. The CDR3 DNA follows: TGTGCCAGCAGTTTCTCCCAGACTAGCGGCTCCTACGAGCAGTACTTC. The chain uses TRBV27 and TRBJ2-7; the match to TRBD2 covers 9 bases. Trimming removed 3 bases from V and 0 bases from J; junction bases left unmatched: 6. The CDR3 runs 16 residues. Germline assignment: CDR1 MNHEY and CDR2 SMNVEV (reference sequence).

This chain joins TRBV5-6 and TRBJ2-7; unclear D gene. Germline V gene lookup returns CDR1 SGHDT and CDR2 YYEEEE. Trimming removed 0 bases from V and 2 bases from J, with 9 bases in between. The CDR3 covers 14 residues. The CDR3 bases are TGTGCCAGCAGCTTGGCCCACTTCCCCTACGAGCAGTACTTC. Translation gives CASSLAHFPYEQYF.

The chain uses TRBV6-4 and TRBJ1-2, with TRBD1 as a possible D gene (6 bases). The CDR3 contains 16 residues. V was pared by 0 bases and J by 0 bases, with 11 bases between. Germline V gives CDR1 MRHNA, CDR2 SNTAGT. The CDR3 protein is CASSDSRTETNYGYTF. CDR3 nucleotide sequence: TGTGCCAGCAGTGACTCGAGGACAGAAACTAACTATGGCTACACCTTC.

This clone was recorded a few times. The gene calls are TRBV6-6 and TRBJ2-1; tentatively, D is TRBD2 (5 bases). Trimming shortened V by 0 bases and J by 9 bases, and 12 bases separated the two germline ends. The CDR3 is 14 amino acids. Germline lookup yields CDR1 MNHNY and CDR2 SVGAGI (reference sequence). DNA for the CDR3: TGTGCCAGCAGTTACTCAGGGAGCGCGAGTGAGCAGTTCTTC. It is translated as CASSYSGSASEQFF.

This chain connects TRBV18 to TRBJ2-7, with 8 bases identical to TRBD1. There are 15 residues in the CDR3. The ends lost 6 bases at V and 3 bases at J; junction bases unmatched: 10. Germline CDR1 is KGHSH and CDR2 is LQKENI. As DNA, the CDR3 is TGTGCCAGCTCGGGGGACAGGAGGACCTTCTACGAGCAGTACTTC. Translation gives CASSGDRRTFYEQYF.

The V gene is TRBV27, the J gene TRBJ1-4; D not certain. Germline V gene data show CDR1 as MNHEY and CDR2 as SMNVEV (reference sequence). Trimming took off 1 base at V and 1 base at J, with 10 bases between the two ends. This CDR3 has 16 residues. For the CDR3, the DNA is TGTGCCAGCAGTTTATTTGGCAGACTAACTAATGAAAAACTGTTTTTT. This encodes CASSLFGRLTNEKLFF.

The J gene is TRBJ2-3, the V gene TRBV5-1; 7 nucleotides line up with TRBD1. CDR3 size: 13 residues. Germline CDR1 is SGHRS and CDR2 is YFSETQ. V dropped 4 bases and J dropped 3; count of bases not matched to a gene: 2. The CDR3 DNA is TGCGCCAGCAGCCGACAGGGAACAGATACGCAGTATTTT. Translating it yields CASSRQGTDTQYF.

V gene TRBV7-2 combines with J gene TRBJ1-1, with D uncertain. Looked up from germline, CDR1 is SGHTA and CDR2 is FQGNSA. CDR3 size: 14 residues. Trimming took 5 bases from V and 4 from J, leaving 14 bases between them. The CDR3: CASSVLLRGTEAFF. Here the CDR3 DNA reads TGTGCCAGCAGCGTTCTTCTGCGGGGCACTGAAGCTTTCTTT. The full variable domain, with the rest looked up from reference TRBV7-2 and TRBJ1-1, is GAGVSQSPSNKVTEKGKDVELRCDPISGHTALYWYRQSLGQGLEFLIYFQGNSAPDKSGLPSDRFSAERTGGSVSTLTIQRTQQEDSAVYLCASSVLLRGTEAFFGQGTRLTVV.

The chain has TRBV19 and TRBJ1-3; 7 bases agree with TRBD1. V shed 6 bases and J 3 bases; nucleotides not matched to a gene: 11. Germline loops: CDR1 LNHDA, CDR2 SQIVND (reference sequence). CDR3 length: 16 amino acids. The DNA of the CDR3 is TGTGCCAGTAGCGTTCTCTACAGGGGAGGTGGAAACACCATATATTTT. Translating gives CASSVLYRGGGNTIYF.

The chain employs TRBV19 and TRBJ1-5; 7 bases map to TRBD1. Unmatched junction bases numbered 9, after V lost 5 bases and J lost 5 bases. CDR3 size: 15 residues. From germline, CDR1 is LNHDA and CDR2 SQIVND (reference sequence). The CDR3, as DNA: TGTGCCAGTAGTGAACGTCAGACAGGGTATCAGCCCCAGCATTTT. It is translated as CASSERQTGYQPQHF.

This clone was seen only once. The V and J genes are TRBV19 and TRBJ2-7, with 7 bases aligning to TRBD1. CDR1 LNHDA and CDR2 SQIVND come from the germline V gene (reference sequence). The V and J ends lost 3 bases and 5 bases, in that order; junction bases with no gene match: 10. This CDR3 is 15 amino acids long. The DNA of the CDR3 is TGTGCCAGTAGTATCCAACTATACAGGGGCGACGAGCAGTACTTC. This sequence encodes CASSIQLYRGDEQYF.

The V gene is TRBV10-3, the J gene TRBJ2-5, with D possibly matching TRBD2 (5 bases). CDR1 is ENHRY and CDR2 is SYGVKD in the germline V gene. Trimming pared 10 bases from V and 0 bases from J, leaving 12 bases between. The CDR3 runs 13 residues. DNA of the CDR3: TGTGCCACCTCGGACTCGTACCAAGAGACCCAGTACTTC. This translates into CATSDSYQETQYF.

This sequence joins TRBV7-9 and TRBJ2-7; TRBD2 agrees at 13 bases. The CDR3 is 17 residues long. Germline V lookup: CDR1 SEHNR, CDR2 FQNEAQ (reference sequence). Trimming took 5 bases from V and 6 from J; bases not matched to a gene: 13. CDR3 loop: CASSPGGLAGNLGEQYF. In DNA form, the CDR3 reads TGTGCCAGCAGCCCCGGGGGACTAGCGGGAAATCTCGGCGAGCAGTACTTC.

This clone has just a few counts. The V and J genes are TRBV7-9 and TRBJ1-5; D perhaps matches TRBD1 (5 bases). This CDR3 is 14 amino acids long. CDR1 is SEHNR and CDR2 is FQNEAQ in the germline V gene (reference sequence). The germline V and J ends were trimmed by 5 bases and 0 bases, with 8 bases remaining between them. CDR3 sequence: CASSVDNSNQPQHF. The CDR3 DNA is TGTGCCAGCAGCGTGGACAATAGCAATCAGCCCCAGCATTTT.

This chain uses TRBV6-9 with TRBJ1-4; 7 positions agree with TRBD1. The trim removed 6 bases at V and 3 bases at J, leaving 13 bases unmatched. Germline V gene lookup returns CDR1 MNHGY and CDR2 SVAAGI. This CDR3 is 17 amino acids long. The CDR3 protein is CASRTDRFGESNEKLFF. The CDR3 DNA reads TGTGCCAGCAGAACGGACAGGTTTGGAGAGTCTAATGAAAAACTGTTTTTT.

The chain has TRBV19 and TRBJ1-5, with D perhaps TRBD1 (5 bases). V was clipped by 7 bases and J by 4 bases, with 17 bases between them. In germline, CDR1 is LNHDA, CDR2 SQIVND (reference sequence). CDR3 length equals 15 residues. The DNA for the CDR3 is TGTGCCAGTATCCAACTGCCGGGACTTAATCAGCCCCAGCATTTT. This codes for CASIQLPGLNQPQHF. The whole variable domain, filled in from reference TRBV19 and TRBJ1-5, reads DGGITQSPKYLFRKEGQNVTLSCEQNLNHDAMYWYRQDPGQGLRLIYYSQIVNDFQKGDIAEGYSVSREKKESFPLTVTSAQKNPTAFYLCASIQLPGLNQPQHFGDGTRLSIL.